This T cell receptor beta chain emerged from a study of cytomegalovirus exposure and HLA in healthy donors. Study results and caveats: High specificity and sensitivity for cytomegalovirus status were reported for the classifier. A list of about 180 TCR beta chains associated with cytomegalovirus was given.

Profiled with immunoSEQ multiplex PCR; TCRdb holds only in-frame clones, not every one. Among some 120,000 clones, 88% were seen once, and the ten largest hold roughly 1.4%. Losses at the gene ends were 0 bases for V and 9 bases for J; bases not matched to a gene: 10. This CDR3 comprises 16 residues. Germline values: CDR1 SGHRS, CDR2 YFSETQ. Worth noting for this clone: Its target is not known.

The source is a young man in good health and CMV-seronegative. This chain connects TRBV5-1 to TRBJ2-1; 9 bases are shared with TRBD2. The sample comprised PBMCs. The CDR3 DNA reads TGCGCCAGCAGCTTGGCAGGGACTAGCAGCACCAGTGAGCAGTTCTTC. Translated, it gives CASSLAGTSSTSEQFF.